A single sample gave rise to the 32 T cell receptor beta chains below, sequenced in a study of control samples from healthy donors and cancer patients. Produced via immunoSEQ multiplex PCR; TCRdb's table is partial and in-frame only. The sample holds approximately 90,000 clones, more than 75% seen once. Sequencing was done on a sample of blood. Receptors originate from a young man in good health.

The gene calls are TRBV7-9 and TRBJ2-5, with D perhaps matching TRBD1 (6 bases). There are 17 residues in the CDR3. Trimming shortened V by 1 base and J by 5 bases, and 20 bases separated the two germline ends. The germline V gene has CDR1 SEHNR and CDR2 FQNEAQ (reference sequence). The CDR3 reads CASSLEGRGPLTETQYF. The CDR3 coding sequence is TGTGCCAGCAGCTTAGAGGGCAGGGGACCTCTTACGGAGACCCAGTACTTC.

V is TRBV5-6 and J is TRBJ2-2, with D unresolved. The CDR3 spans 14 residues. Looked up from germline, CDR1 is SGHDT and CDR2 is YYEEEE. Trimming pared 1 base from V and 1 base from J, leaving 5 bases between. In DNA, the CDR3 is TGTGCCAGCAGCTTGCTGCTGAACACCGGGGAGCTGTTTTTT. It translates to CASSLLLNTGELFF.

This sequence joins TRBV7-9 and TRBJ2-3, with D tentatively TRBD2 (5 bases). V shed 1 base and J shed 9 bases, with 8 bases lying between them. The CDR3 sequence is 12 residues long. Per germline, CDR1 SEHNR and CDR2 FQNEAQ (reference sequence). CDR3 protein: CASSLVGETQYF. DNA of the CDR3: TGTGCCAGCAGCTTAGTCGGGGAGACGCAGTATTTT.

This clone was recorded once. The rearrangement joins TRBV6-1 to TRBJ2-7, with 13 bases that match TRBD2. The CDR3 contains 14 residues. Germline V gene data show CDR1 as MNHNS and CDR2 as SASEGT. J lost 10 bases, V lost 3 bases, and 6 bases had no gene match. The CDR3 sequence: CASSDWTSGGSQYF. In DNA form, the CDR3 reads TGTGCCAGCAGTGATTGGACTAGCGGGGGCTCCCAGTACTTC.

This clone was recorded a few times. The CDR3 DNA follows: TGCGCCAGCAGTGGACGGACAGGGATTCAGCCCCAGCATTTT. Residues: CASSGRTGIQPQHF. This chain joins TRBV10-1 and TRBJ1-5, with TRBD1 matching over 8 bases. The CDR3 has 14 residues. The germline CDR1 and CDR2 sequences are WNHNN and SYGVQD (reference sequence). J was trimmed by 6 bases and V by 4 bases; bases with no gene match: 5.

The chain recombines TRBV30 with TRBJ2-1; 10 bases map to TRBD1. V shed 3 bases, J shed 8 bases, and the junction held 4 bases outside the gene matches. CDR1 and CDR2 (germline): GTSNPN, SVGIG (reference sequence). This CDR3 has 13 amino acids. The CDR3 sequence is CAWSRDRGYEQFF. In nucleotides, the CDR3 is TGTGCCTGGAGCCGGGACAGGGGATATGAGCAGTTCTTC.

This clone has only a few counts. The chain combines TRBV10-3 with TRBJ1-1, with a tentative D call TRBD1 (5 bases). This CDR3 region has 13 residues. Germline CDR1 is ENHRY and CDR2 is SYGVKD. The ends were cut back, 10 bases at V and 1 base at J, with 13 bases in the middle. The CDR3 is CATLGLPNTEAFF. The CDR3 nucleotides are TGTGCCACCCTGGGACTGCCGAACACTGAAGCTTTCTTT.

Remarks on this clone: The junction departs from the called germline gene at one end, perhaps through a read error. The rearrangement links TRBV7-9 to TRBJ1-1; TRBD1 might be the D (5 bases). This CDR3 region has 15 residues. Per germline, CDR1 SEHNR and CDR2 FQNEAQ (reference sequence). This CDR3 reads CASILPGGANTEAFF. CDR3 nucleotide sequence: TGTGCCAGCATCTTACCTGGGGGTGCAAACACTGAAGCTTTCTTT.

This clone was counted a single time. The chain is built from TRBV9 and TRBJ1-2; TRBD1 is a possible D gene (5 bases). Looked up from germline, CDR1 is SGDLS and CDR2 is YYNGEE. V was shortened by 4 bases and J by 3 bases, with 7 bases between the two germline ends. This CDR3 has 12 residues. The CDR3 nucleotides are TGTGCCAGCAGCTGGGACGACTATGGCTACACCTTC. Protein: CASSWDDYGYTF.

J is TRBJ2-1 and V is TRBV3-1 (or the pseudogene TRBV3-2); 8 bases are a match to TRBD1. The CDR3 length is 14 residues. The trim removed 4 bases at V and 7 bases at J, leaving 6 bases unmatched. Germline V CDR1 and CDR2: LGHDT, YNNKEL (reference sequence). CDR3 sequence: CASSLQGVGNEQFF. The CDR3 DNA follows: TGTGCCAGCAGCCTACAGGGGGTGGGGAATGAGCAGTTCTTC.

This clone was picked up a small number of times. In DNA form, the CDR3 reads TGTGCCAGTAGTATAGATTACCGGACCCTGGAAAAACTGTTTTTT. As protein: CASSIDYRTLEKLFF. J is TRBJ1-4 and V is TRBV19, with no clear D. Germline CDR1 is LNHDA and CDR2 is SQIVND (reference sequence). The V and J ends lost 0 bases and 8 bases respectively, with 13 bases between them. There are 15 residues in the CDR3.

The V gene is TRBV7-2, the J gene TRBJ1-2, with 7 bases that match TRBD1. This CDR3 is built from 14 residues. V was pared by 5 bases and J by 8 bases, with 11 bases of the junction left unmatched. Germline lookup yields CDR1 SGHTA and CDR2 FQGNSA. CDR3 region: CASSPLGQAGGYTF. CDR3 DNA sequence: TGTGCCAGCAGCCCACTCGGACAGGCAGGAGGCTACACCTTC.

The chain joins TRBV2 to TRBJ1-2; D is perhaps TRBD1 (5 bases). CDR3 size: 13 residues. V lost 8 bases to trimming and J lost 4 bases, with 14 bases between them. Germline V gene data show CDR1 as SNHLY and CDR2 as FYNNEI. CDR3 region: CASGQGGSYGYTF. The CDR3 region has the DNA TGTGCCAGCGGGCAGGGTGGGAGCTATGGCTACACCTTC.

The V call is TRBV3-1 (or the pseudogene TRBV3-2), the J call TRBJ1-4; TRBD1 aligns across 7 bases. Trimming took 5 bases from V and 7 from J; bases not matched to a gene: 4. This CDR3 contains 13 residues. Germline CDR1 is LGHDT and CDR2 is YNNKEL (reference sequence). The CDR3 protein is CASSSRQGEKLFF. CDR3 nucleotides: TGTGCCAGCAGCTCGAGACAGGGTGAAAAACTGTTTTTT.

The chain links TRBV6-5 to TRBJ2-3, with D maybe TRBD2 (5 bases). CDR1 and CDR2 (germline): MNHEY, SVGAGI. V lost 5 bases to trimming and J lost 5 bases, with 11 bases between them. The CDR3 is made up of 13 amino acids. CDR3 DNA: TGTGCCAGCAGTAGAACTAGTCTAGATACGCAGTATTTT. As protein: CASSRTSLDTQYF.

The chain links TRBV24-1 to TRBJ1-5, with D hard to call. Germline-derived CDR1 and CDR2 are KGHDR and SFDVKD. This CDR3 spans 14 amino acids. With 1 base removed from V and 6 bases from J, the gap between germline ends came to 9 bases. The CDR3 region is CATSDLSTLQPQHF. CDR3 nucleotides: TGTGCCACCAGTGATTTAAGCACTCTTCAGCCCCAGCATTTT.

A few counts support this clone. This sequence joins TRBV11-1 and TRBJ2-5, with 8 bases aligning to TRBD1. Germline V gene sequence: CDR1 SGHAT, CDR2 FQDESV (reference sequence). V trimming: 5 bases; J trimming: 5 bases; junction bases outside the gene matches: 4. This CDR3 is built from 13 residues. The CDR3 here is CASSPTGVETQYF. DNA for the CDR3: TGTGCCAGCAGCCCGACAGGGGTCGAGACCCAGTACTTC.

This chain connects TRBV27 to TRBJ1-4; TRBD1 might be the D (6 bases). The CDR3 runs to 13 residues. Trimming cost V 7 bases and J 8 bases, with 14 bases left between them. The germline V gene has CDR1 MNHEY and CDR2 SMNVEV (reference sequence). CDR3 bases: TGTGCCAGCAAAGAGGACAGAAGGGAAAAACTGTTTTTT. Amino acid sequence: CASKEDRREKLFF.

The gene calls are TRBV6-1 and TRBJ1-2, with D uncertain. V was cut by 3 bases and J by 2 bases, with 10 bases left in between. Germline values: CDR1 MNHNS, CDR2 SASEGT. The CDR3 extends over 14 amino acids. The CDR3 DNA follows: TGTGCCAGCAGTGAGTTCAGCACGAACTATGGCTACACCTTC. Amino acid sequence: CASSEFSTNYGYTF.

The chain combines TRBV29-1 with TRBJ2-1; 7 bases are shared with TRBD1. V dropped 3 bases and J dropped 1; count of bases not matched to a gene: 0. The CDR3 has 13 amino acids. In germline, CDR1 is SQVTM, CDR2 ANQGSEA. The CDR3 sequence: CSVEGQSYNEQFF. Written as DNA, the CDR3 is TGCAGCGTTGAGGGACAGTCCTACAATGAGCAGTTCTTC.

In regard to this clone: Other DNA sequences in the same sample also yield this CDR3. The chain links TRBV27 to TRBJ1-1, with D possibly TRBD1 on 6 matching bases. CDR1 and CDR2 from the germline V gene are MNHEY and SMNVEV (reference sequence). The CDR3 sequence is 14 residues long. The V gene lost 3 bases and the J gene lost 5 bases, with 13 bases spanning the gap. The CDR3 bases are TGTGCCAGCAGTTTCGGGGGGCGGGGGACTGAAGCTTTCTTT. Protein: CASSFGGRGTEAFF.

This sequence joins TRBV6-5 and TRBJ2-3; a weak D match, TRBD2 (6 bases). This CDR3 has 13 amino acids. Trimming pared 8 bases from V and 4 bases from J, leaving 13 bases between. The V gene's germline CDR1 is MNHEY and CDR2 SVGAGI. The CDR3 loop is CASGGQTADTQYF. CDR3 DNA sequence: TGTGCCAGCGGAGGGCAGACCGCAGATACGCAGTATTTT.

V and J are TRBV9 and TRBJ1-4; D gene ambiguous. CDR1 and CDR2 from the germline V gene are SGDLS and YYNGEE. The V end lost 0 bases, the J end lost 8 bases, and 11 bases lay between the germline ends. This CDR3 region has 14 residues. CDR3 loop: CASSVDIGQEKLFF. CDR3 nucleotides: TGTGCCAGCAGCGTAGATATAGGGCAAGAAAAACTGTTTTTT. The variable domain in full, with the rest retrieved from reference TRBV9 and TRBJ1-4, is DSGVTQTPKHLITATGQRVTLRCSPRSGDLSVYWYQQSLDQGLQFLIQYYNGEERAKGNILERFSAQQFPDLHSELNLSSLELGDSALYFCASSVDIGQEKLFFGSGTQLSVL.

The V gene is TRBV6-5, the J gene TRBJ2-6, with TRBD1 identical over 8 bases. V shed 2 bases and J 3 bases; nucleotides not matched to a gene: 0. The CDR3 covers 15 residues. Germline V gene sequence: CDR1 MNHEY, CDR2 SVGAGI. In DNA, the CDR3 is TGTGCCAGCAGTTACACAGGGGGTGGGGCCAACGTCCTGACTTTC. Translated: CASSYTGGGANVLTF.

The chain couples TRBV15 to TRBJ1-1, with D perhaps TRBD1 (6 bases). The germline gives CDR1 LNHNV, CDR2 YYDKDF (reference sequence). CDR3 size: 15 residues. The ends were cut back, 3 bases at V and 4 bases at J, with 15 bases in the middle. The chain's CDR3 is CATSSNTGKGTEAFF. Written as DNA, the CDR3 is TGTGCCACCAGCAGTAACACAGGGAAGGGCACTGAAGCTTTCTTT.

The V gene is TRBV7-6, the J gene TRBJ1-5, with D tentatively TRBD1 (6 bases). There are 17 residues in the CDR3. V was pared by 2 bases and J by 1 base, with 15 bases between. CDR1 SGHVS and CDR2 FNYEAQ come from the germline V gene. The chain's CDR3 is CASSLSLLDRSNQPQHF. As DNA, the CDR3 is TGTGCCAGCAGCTTAAGTTTATTAGACAGGAGCAATCAGCCCCAGCATTTT.

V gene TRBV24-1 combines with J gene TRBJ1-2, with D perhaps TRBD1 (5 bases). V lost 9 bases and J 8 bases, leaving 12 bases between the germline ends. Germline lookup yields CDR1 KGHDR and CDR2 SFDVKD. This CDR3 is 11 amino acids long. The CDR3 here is CATEGEDGYTF. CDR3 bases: TGTGCCACCGAAGGGGAAGACGGCTACACCTTC.

The CDR3 bases are TGCGCCAGCCGCGGCGCAGCTCCAGGACCCTGGAAATCCGAGCAGTACGTC. This codes for CASRGAAPGPWKSEQYV. V and J are TRBV5-1 and TRBJ2-7; no definite D call. From germline, CDR1 is SGHRS and CDR2 YFSETQ. V was clipped by 7 bases and J by 6 bases, with 29 bases between them. The CDR3 covers 17 residues.

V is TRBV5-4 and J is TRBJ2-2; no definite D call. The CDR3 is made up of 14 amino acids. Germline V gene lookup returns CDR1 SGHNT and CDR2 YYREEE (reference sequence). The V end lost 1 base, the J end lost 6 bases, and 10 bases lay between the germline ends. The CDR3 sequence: CASSLRDRPGELFF. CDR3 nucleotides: TGTGCCAGCAGCTTGAGGGATCGACCCGGGGAGCTGTTTTTT.

The CDR3 DNA follows: TGTGCCAGCAGTACACCTCGGACAGGGGGAACTGAAGCTTTCTTT. It yields the protein CASSTPRTGGTEAFF. J is TRBJ1-1 and V is TRBV6-5, with 10 bases matching TRBD1. Germline V gene sequence: CDR1 MNHEY, CDR2 SVGAGI. V trimming: 5 bases; J trimming: 5 bases; junction bases outside the gene matches: 8. The CDR3 covers 15 residues.

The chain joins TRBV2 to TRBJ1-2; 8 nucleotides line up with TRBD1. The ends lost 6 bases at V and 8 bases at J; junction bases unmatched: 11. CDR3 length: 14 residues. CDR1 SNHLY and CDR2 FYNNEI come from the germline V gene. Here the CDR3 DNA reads TGTGCCAGCAGATTGGACAGGGAGGGGAAGGGCTACACCTTC. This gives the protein CASRLDREGKGYTF.

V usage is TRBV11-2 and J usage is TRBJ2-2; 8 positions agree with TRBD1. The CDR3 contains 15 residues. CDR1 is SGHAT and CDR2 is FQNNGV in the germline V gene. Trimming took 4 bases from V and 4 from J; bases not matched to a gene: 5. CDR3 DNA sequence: TGTGCCAGCAGCTCTCAACAGGGGGGCACCGGGGAGCTGTTTTTT. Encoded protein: CASSSQQGGTGELFF.